This T cell receptor (beta chain) was captured by sequencing in a study of shared clonotypes between healthy human individuals. Study as a whole: CD4 naive and memory got three plates each, CD8 naive two, CD8 memory one.

The donors, all of them Caucasian adults, lived in Nashville, Tennessee. The V and J ends lost 0 bases and 4 bases, in that order; junction bases with no gene match: 5. Germline CDR1 reads KGHSY; CDR2 reads FQNENV. This CDR3 has 16 residues. Deep was the level at which the assay was run. Generated by immunoSEQ multiplex PCR, the TCRdb table keeps only in-frame clones and is missing some. The repertoire has roughly 1,000,000 clones, around 82% of them found once; the top ten carry roughly 0.61%. The V call is TRBV16, the J call TRBJ2-2, with 7 positions matching TRBD2. Sequencing was carried out using memory CD4+ T cells from PBMCs. Specified subset: CD45RA-negative fraction. The sequence came from a man between 18 and 29 years old in good health. Some clones in this sample may be carry-over from other donors' samples. CDR3 nucleotide sequence: TGTGCCAGCAGCCAATCGGGCGGGAGACTCACCGGGGAGCTGTTTTTT. Translated: CASSQSGGRLTGELFF.